A single TCR beta chain is shown here with its context. The target antigen is unknown. This specimen comes from a study of T-cell memory formation after mild COVID-19. Study-level results: CM and EM subsets held most contracting CD4+ clones; EMRA held CD8+ ones. There was a balanced CD4/CD8 profile in clones contracting day 15 to 85, and later expanders leaned CD4+. Second-wave clones with a day 37 peak had unconfirmed SARS-CoV-2 specificity.

This CDR3 has 16 residues. The V end lost 10 bases, the J end lost 2 bases, and 18 bases lay between the germline ends. The V gene's germline CDR1 is MNHNY and CDR2 SVGAGI (reference sequence). TCRalpha and TCRbeta libraries used 5'RACE with constant-segment primers and UMIs. Via MiXCR, TCRdb re-called the 5' RACE reads, giving one row per CDR3 protein. The sample lists about 300,000 distinct CDR3 sequences, just under 20% occurring once. The clonotype comes from a man between 18 and 29 years old who had mild COVID-19 (a few samples of this study predate the infection). Cell type and time point are not known. Input material: PBMCs or a T cell subset sorted from them (not recorded which). The chain recombines TRBV6-6 with TRBJ2-6, with D hard to call. CDR3 loop: CATRYMVQAGANVLTF. The CDR3 nucleotides read TGTGCCACCAGGTACATGGTGCAGGCTGGGGCCAACGTCCTGACTTTC.